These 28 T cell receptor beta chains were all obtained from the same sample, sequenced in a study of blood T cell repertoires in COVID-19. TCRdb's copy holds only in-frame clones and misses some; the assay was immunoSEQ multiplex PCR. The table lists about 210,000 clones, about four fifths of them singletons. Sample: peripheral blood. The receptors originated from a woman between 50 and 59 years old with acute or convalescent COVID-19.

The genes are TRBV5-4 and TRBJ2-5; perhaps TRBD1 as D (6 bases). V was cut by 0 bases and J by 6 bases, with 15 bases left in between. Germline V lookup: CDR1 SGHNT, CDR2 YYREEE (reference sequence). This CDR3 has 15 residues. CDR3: CASSLVSPGTKTQYF. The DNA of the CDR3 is TGTGCCAGCAGCTTGGTGTCCCCAGGGACAAAGACCCAGTACTTC. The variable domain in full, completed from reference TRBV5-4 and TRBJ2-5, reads ETGVTQSPTHLIKTRGQQVTLRCSSQSGHNTVSWYQQALGQGPQFIFQYYREEENGRGNFPPRFSGLQFPNYSSELNVNALELDDSALYLCASSLVSPGTKTQYFGPGTRLLVL.

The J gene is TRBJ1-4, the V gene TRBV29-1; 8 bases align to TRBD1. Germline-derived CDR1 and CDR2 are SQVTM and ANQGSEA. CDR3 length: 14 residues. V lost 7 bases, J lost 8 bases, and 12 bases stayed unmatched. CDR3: CSASPGQVGEKLFF. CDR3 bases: TGCAGCGCTTCCCCGGGACAGGTTGGGGAAAAACTGTTTTTT.

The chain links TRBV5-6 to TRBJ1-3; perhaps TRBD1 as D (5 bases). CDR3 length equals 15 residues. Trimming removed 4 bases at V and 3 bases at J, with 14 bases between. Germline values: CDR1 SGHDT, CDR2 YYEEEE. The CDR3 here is CASSRGGLFGNTIYF. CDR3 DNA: TGTGCCAGCAGCCGGGGGGGTTTATTTGGAAACACCATATATTTT.

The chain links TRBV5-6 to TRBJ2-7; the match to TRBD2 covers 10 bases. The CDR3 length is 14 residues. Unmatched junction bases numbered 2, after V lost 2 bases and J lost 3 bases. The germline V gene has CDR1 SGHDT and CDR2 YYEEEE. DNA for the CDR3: TGTGCCAGCAGCTTCTCTAGCGGGAGCTACGAGCAGTACTTC. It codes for CASSFSSGSYEQYF. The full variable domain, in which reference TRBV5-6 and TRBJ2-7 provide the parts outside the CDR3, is DAGVTQSPTHLIKTRGQQVTLRCSPKSGHDTVSWYQQALGQGPQFIFQYYEEEERQRGNFPDRFSGHQFPNYSSELNVNALLLGDSALYLCASSFSSGSYEQYFGPGTRLTVT.

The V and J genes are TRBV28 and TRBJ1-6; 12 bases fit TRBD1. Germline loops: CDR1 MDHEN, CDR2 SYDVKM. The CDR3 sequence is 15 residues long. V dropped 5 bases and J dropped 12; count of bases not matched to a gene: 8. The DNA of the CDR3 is TGTGCCAGCAGTCCGGGACAGGGGGCAGGTTTACCCCTCCACTTT. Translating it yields CASSPGQGAGLPLHF.

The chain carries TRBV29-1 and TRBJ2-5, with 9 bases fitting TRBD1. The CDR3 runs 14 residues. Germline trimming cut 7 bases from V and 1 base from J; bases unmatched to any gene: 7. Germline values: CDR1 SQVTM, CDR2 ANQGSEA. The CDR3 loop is CSAYGTGSQETQYF. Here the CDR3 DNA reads TGCAGCGCGTATGGGACAGGGTCCCAAGAGACCCAGTACTTC.

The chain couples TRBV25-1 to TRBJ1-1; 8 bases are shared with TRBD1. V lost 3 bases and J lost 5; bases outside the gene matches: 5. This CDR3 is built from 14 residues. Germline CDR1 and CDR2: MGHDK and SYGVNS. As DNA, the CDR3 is TGTGCCAGCAGTGACCGTGGACAGGGAACTGAAGCTTTCTTT. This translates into CASSDRGQGTEAFF.

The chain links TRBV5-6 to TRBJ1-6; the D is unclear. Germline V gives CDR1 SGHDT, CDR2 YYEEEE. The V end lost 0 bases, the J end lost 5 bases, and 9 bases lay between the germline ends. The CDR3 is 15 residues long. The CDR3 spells CASSLGFGDNSPLHF. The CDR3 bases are TGTGCCAGCAGCTTGGGTTTCGGAGATAATTCACCCCTCCACTTT.

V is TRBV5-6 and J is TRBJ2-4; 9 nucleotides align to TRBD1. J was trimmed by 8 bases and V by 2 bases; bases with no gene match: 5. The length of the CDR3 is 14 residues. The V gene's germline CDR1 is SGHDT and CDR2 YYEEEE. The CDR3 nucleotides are TGTGCCAGCAGCTTCGGGACAGGGAGGGACATTCAGTACTTC. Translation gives CASSFGTGRDIQYF.

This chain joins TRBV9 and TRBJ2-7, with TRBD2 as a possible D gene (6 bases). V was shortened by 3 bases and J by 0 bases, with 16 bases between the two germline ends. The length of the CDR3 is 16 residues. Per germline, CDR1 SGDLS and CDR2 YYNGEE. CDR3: CASSAQQTSFSYEQYF. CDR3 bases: TGTGCCAGCAGCGCACAACAGACTAGTTTCTCCTACGAGCAGTACTTC.

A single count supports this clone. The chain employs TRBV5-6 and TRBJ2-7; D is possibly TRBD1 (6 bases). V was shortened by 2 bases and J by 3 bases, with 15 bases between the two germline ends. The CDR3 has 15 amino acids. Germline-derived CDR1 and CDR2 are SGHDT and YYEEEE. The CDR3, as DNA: TGTGCCAGCAGCTTCATCTTGGGGGCGGACTACGAGCAGTACTTC. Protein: CASSFILGADYEQYF.

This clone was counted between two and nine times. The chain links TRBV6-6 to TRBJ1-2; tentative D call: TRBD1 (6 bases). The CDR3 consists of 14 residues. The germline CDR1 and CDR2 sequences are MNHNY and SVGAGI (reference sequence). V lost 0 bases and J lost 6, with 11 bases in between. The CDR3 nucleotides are TGTGCCAGCAGTTACTCAGGGGGGGCCGATGGCTACACCTTC. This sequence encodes CASSYSGGADGYTF.

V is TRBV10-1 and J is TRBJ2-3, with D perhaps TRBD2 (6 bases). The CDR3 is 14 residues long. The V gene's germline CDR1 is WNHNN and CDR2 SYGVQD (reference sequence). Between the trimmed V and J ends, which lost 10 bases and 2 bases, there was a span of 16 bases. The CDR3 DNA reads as TGCGCCACCGCTGGAGCGGGCGCCACAGATACGCAGTATTTT. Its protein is CATAGAGATDTQYF.

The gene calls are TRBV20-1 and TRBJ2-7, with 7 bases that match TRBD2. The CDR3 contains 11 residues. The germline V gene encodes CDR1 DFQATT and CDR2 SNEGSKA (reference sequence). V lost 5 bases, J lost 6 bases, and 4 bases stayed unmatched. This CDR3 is CSAGGGGEQYF. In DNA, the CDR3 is TGCAGTGCTGGGGGGGGTGGCGAGCAGTACTTC.

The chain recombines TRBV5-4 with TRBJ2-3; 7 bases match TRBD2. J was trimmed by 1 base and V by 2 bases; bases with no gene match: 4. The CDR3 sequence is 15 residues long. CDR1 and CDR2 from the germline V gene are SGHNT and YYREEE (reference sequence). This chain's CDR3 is CASSFGGSRTDTQYF. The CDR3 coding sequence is TGTGCCAGCAGCTTCGGCGGGAGTCGCACAGATACGCAGTATTTT. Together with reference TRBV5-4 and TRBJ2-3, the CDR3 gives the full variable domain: ETGVTQSPTHLIKTRGQQVTLRCSSQSGHNTVSWYQQALGQGPQFIFQYYREEENGRGNFPPRFSGLQFPNYSSELNVNALELDDSALYLCASSFGGSRTDTQYFGPGTRLTVL.

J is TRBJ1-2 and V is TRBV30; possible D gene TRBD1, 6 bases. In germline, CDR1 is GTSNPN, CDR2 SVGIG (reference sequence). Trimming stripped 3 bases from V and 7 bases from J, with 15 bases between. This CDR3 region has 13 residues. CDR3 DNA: TGTGCCTGGAGAGGACAGATCGGCGGTGGCTACACCTTC. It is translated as CAWRGQIGGGYTF.

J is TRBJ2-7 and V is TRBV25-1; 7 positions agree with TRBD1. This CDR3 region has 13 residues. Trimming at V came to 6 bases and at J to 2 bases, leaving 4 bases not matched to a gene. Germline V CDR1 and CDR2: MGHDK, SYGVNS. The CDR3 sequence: CASRRQGAYEQYF. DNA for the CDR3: TGTGCCAGCAGAAGACAGGGTGCCTACGAGCAGTACTTC.

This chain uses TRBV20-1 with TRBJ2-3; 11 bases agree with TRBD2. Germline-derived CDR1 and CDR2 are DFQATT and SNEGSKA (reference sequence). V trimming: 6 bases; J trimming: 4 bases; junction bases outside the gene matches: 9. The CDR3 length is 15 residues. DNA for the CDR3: TGCAGTGCGAGTAGCGGGAGGGCCGGACCAGATACGCAGTATTTT. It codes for CSASSGRAGPDTQYF.

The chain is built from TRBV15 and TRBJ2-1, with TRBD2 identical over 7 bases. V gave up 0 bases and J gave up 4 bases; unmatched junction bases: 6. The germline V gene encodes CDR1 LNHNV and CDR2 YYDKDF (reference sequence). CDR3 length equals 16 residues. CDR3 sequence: CATSRDLGGSYNEQFF. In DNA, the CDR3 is TGTGCCACCAGCAGAGATCTCGGGGGGTCATACAATGAGCAGTTCTTC.

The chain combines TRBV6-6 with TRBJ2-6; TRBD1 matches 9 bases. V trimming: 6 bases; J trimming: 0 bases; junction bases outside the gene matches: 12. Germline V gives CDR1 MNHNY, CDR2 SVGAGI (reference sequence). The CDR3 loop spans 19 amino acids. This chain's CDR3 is CASSSGTGGFYSGANVLTF. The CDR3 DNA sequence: TGTGCCAGCAGCTCCGGAACAGGGGGCTTTTACTCTGGGGCCAACGTCCTGACTTTC.

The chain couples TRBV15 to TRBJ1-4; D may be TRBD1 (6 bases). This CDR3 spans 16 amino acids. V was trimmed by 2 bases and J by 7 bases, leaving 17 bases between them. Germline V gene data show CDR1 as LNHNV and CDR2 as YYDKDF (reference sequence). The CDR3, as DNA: TGTGCCACCAGCAGACCCGAGGGGAGGGGGGGTGAAAAACTGTTTTTT. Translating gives CATSRPEGRGGEKLFF. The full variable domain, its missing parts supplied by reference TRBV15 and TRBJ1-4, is DAMVIQNPRYQVTQFGKPVTLSCSQTLNHNVMYWYQQKSSQAPKLLFHYYDKDFNNEADTPDNFQSRRPNTSFCFLDIRSPGLGDTAMYLCATSRPEGRGGEKLFFGSGTQLSVL.

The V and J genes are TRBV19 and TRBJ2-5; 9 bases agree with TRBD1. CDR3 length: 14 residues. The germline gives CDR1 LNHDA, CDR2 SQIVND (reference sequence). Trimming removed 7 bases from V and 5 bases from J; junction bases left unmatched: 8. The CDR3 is CASTPGTGSETQYF. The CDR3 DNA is TGTGCCAGTACCCCCGGGACAGGGTCGGAGACCCAGTACTTC.

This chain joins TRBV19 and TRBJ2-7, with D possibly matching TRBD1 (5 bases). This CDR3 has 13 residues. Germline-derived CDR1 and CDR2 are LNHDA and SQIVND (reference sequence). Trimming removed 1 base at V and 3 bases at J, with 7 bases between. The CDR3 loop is CASSIGGHYEQYF. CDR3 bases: TGTGCCAGTAGTATAGGAGGACACTACGAGCAGTACTTC. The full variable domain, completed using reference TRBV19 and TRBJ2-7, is DGGITQSPKYLFRKEGQNVTLSCEQNLNHDAMYWYRQDPGQGLRLIYYSQIVNDFQKGDIAEGYSVSREKKESFPLTVTSAQKNPTAFYLCASSIGGHYEQYFGPGTRLTVT.

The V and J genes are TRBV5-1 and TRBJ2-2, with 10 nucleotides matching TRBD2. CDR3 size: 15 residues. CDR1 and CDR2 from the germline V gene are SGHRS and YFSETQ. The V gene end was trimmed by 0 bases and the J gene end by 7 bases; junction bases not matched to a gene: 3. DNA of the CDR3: TGCGCCAGCAGCTTGGAAATAGCGGGAGGCGGGGAGCTGTTTTTT. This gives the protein CASSLEIAGGGELFF. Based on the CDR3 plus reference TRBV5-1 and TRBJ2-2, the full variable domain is KAGVTQTPRYLIKTRGQQVTLSCSPISGHRSVSWYQQTPGQGLQFLFEYFSETQRNKGNFPGRFSGRQFSNSRSEMNVSTLELGDSALYLCASSLEIAGGGELFFGEGSRLTVL.

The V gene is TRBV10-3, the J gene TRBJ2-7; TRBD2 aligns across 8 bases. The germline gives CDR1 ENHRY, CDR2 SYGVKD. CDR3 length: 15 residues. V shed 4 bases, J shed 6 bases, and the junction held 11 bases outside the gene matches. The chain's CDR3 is CAISAISGLVSEQYF. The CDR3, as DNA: TGTGCCATCAGTGCAATATCGGGACTAGTGAGCGAGCAGTACTTC.

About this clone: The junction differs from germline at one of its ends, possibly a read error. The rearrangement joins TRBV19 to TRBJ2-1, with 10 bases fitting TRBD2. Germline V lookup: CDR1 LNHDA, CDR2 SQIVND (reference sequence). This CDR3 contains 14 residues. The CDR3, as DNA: TGTGCCAGTAGCCGGACTAGCGGCTACACTGAGCAGTTCTTC. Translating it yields CASSRTSGYTEQFF.

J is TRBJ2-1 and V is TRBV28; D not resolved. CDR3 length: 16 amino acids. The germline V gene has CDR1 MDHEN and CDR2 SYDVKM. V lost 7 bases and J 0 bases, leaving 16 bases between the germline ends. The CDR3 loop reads CASTRIGGSSYNEQFF. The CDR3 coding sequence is TGTGCCAGCACACGAATAGGCGGAAGCTCCTACAATGAGCAGTTCTTC.

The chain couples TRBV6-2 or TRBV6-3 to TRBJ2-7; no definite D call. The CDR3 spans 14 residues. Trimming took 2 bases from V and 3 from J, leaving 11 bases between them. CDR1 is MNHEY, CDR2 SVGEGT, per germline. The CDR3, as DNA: TGTGCCAGCAGTTACGCCCTTACAGACTACGAGCAGTACTTC. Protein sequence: CASSYALTDYEQYF.